Described below is a single T cell receptor beta chain sequence and its context. In the authors' workflow: Amplification of reference gene primers was used by the study to estimate nucleated cell counts. Clones were sequenced by immunoSEQ multiplex PCR, and TCRdb holds only the in-frame ones, with some missing. V, J and clone size were drawn from that table, and D and trimming were deduced from the DNA. The sample holds over 45,000 clones, roughly 85% seen once. This record belongs to a study of blood T cell repertoires in COVID-19. On the study more broadly: COVID-19 samples, acute and convalescent, were from the United States, Italy and Spain. T cells, B-cell-depleted T cells, or PBMCs provided the cDNA or gDNA that served as material.

Germline V gene sequence: CDR1 SGHTA, CDR2 FQGNSA. CDR3 length: 15 amino acids. Trimming took 2 bases from V and 2 from J, leaving 10 bases between them. The J gene is TRBJ1-5, the V gene TRBV7-2; D ambiguous. The sequence was obtained from a human donor in a cohort sampled during active COVID-19. Sequenced: peripheral blood. The DNA for the CDR3 is TGTGCCAGCAGCTTATCGGGTTTTCGCAATCAGCCCCAGCATTTT. Its protein product is CASSLSGFRNQPQHF.